These 24 T cell receptor beta chains share one sample of origin, sequenced in a study of blood T cell repertoires in COVID-19. Clones were sequenced by immunoSEQ multiplex PCR, and TCRdb holds only the in-frame ones, with some missing. The sample contains 150,000 to 170,000 clones, around 83% of which appear only once. The sequenced material came from peripheral blood. These receptor sequences come from an older woman with COVID-19, enrolled during active disease.

The chain uses TRBV19 and TRBJ2-7; 14 bases map to TRBD2. V was clipped by 5 bases and J by 2 bases; unmatched bases: 2. The germline V gene encodes CDR1 LNHDA and CDR2 SQIVND (reference sequence). This CDR3 has 15 amino acids. CDR3 residues: CASSGLAGGAYEQYF. DNA of the CDR3: TGTGCCAGTAGTGGACTAGCGGGAGGTGCCTACGAGCAGTACTTC. The complete variable domain, with remaining parts taken from reference TRBV19 and TRBJ2-7, reads DGGITQSPKYLFRKEGQNVTLSCEQNLNHDAMYWYRQDPGQGLRLIYYSQIVNDFQKGDIAEGYSVSREKKESFPLTVTSAQKNPTAFYLCASSGLAGGAYEQYFGPGTRLTVT.

The V and J genes are TRBV24-1 and TRBJ2-1; 10 bases line up with TRBD2. Germline V lookup: CDR1 KGHDR, CDR2 SFDVKD. The V segment lost 8 bases and the J segment 1 base; nucleotides outside the gene matches: 1. The CDR3 consists of 14 residues. CDR3 DNA: TGTGCCACCACAGCGGGGGGGTCCTACAATGAGCAGTTCTTC. Residues: CATTAGGSYNEQFF.

The rearrangement uses TRBV5-1 and TRBJ2-1; 11 bases match TRBD2. CDR3 length: 14 amino acids. Germline lookup yields CDR1 SGHRS and CDR2 YFSETQ. V was clipped by 0 bases and J by 10 bases; unmatched bases: 3. This CDR3 is CASSLVSGRVEQFF. CDR3 in DNA: TGCGCCAGCAGCTTGGTTAGCGGGAGGGTAGAGCAGTTCTTC.

CDR3: CASRVSSIYYEQYV. Here the CDR3 DNA reads TGTGCCAGCAGGGTCTCTAGCATCTACTACGAGCAGTACGTC. The chain is built from TRBV6-5 and TRBJ2-7; the D gene is possibly TRBD2 (5 bases). Trimming cost V 6 bases and J 3 bases, with 15 bases left between them. Germline V CDR1 and CDR2: MNHEY, SVGAGI. The CDR3 contains 14 residues.

The CDR3 nucleotides read TGTGCCAGCAGCCAGGTTCTACAGGTCTCTGGAAACACCATATATTTT. It is translated as CASSQVLQVSGNTIYF. The gene calls are TRBV4-2 and TRBJ1-3; the D gene is possibly TRBD1 (5 bases). V shed 3 bases and J shed 0 bases, with 12 bases lying between them. Germline assignment: CDR1 LGHNA and CDR2 YNFKEQ. This CDR3 is 16 amino acids long.

The chain carries TRBV5-1 and TRBJ1-3, with unresolved D. The V gene lost 2 bases and the J gene lost 3 bases, with 6 bases spanning the gap. Germline-derived CDR1 and CDR2 are SGHRS and YFSETQ. The length of the CDR3 is 13 residues. The CDR3 loop reads CASSFSDGNTIYF. As DNA, the CDR3 is TGCGCCAGCAGCTTTTCAGATGGAAACACCATATATTTT.

The chain couples TRBV6-5 to TRBJ2-3; D perhaps matches TRBD1 (5 bases). Trimming took 2 bases from V and 2 from J, leaving 11 bases between them. The V gene's germline CDR1 is MNHEY and CDR2 SVGAGI. This CDR3 spans 15 amino acids. The CDR3: CASSYEQGTTDTQYF. The CDR3 DNA reads as TGTGCCAGCAGTTACGAGCAGGGAACCACAGATACGCAGTATTTT.

Only a few counts were recorded for this clone. This chain's CDR3 is CASSKATGDNQPQHF. DNA for the CDR3: TGTGCCAGCAGCAAAGCAACAGGGGACAATCAGCCCCAGCATTTT. The chain recombines TRBV7-8 with TRBJ1-5; the match to TRBD1 covers 7 bases. The V segment lost 5 bases and the J segment 3 bases; nucleotides outside the gene matches: 7. This CDR3 comprises 15 residues. Per the germline V gene, CDR1 is SGHVS and CDR2 is FQNEAQ.

CDR3 residues: CASSSLAGRSYEQYF. The CDR3 DNA reads TGTGCCAGCAGTTCACTAGCGGGAAGATCCTACGAGCAGTACTTC. This rearrangement joins TRBV6-5 to TRBJ2-7, with 10 bases matching TRBD2. V lost 4 bases, J lost 1 base, and 4 bases stayed unmatched. Germline CDR1 and CDR2: MNHEY and SVGAGI. CDR3 length: 15 residues.

The chain couples TRBV12-3 or TRBV12-4 to TRBJ1-2; D remains ambiguous. CDR3 length: 13 residues. V lost 6 bases and J 3 bases, leaving 11 bases between the germline ends. CDR3 nucleotides: TGTGCCAGCAGAGAAGCGGACTACTATGGCTACACCTTC. Protein product: CASREADYYGYTF.

The chain employs TRBV5-1 and TRBJ1-1, with D possibly TRBD1 on 6 matching bases. The CDR3 loop spans 14 amino acids. Germline values: CDR1 SGHRS, CDR2 YFSETQ. V was pared by 4 bases and J by 1 base, with 11 bases between. The DNA for the CDR3 is TGCGCCAGCAGCGTGCAGGGGTGGAACACTGAAGCTTTCTTT. Translated: CASSVQGWNTEAFF. The full variable domain, completed using reference TRBV5-1 and TRBJ1-1, is KAGVTQTPRYLIKTRGQQVTLSCSPISGHRSVSWYQQTPGQGLQFLFEYFSETQRNKGNFPGRFSGRQFSNSRSEMNVSTLELGDSALYLCASSVQGWNTEAFFGQGTRLTVV.

The rearrangement uses TRBV21-1 and TRBJ1-2; the D call of TRBD1 is as the table states it, not checked on the DNA. TRBV21-1 is described as a pseudogene. This CDR3 has 17 residues. CDR3 protein: CASILAADRDRVRGYTF. The CDR3 nucleotides read TGTGCCAGCATCCTCGCCGCCGACCGGGACAGGGTTCGTGGCTACACCTTC.

This chain uses TRBV2 with TRBJ1-2; tentative D call: TRBD1 (5 bases). Germline V gives CDR1 SNHLY, CDR2 FYNNEI. This CDR3 region has 13 residues. V was cut by 3 bases and J by 1 base, with 6 bases left in between. In DNA, the CDR3 is TGTGCCAGCAGTGACCAGGGTAACTATGGCTACACCTTC. This gives the protein CASSDQGNYGYTF. Drawing the rest from reference TRBV2 and TRBJ1-2, the complete variable domain is EPEVTQTPSHQVTQMGQEVILRCVPISNHLYFYWYRQILGQKVEFLVSFYNNEISEKSEIFDDQFSVERPDGSNFTLKIRSTKLEDSAMYFCASSDQGNYGYTFGSGTRLTVV.

This clone was seen more than once but under ten times. The chain links TRBV19 to TRBJ1-5, with D possibly being TRBD1 (5 bases). V lost 6 bases to trimming and J lost 0 bases, with 15 bases between them. CDR1 is LNHDA, CDR2 SQIVND, per germline (reference sequence). The CDR3 totals 16 residues. CDR3 in amino acids: CASSGTTVYSNQPQHF. In DNA form, the CDR3 reads TGTGCCAGTAGCGGCACGACAGTTTATAGCAATCAGCCCCAGCATTTT.

The chain joins TRBV19 to TRBJ1-1; D perhaps matches TRBD1 (5 bases). Germline loops: CDR1 LNHDA, CDR2 SQIVND (reference sequence). The CDR3 is 15 amino acids. V lost 5 bases and J 1 base, leaving 14 bases between the germline ends. CDR3 sequence reads: CASSVGGGGNTEAFF. CDR3 nucleotides: TGTGCCAGTAGTGTTGGTGGGGGAGGGAACACTGAAGCTTTCTTT.

V usage is TRBV5-1 and J usage is TRBJ2-1; 10 bases fit TRBD2. Germline loops: CDR1 SGHRS, CDR2 YFSETQ. The CDR3 runs 17 residues. Trimming at V came to 2 bases and at J to 4 bases, leaving 9 bases not matched to a gene. CDR3 in DNA: TGCGCCAGCAGCTTAGGTCCGCTAGCGGGGGTTTACAATGAGCAGTTCTTC. This gives the protein CASSLGPLAGVYNEQFF.

The J gene is TRBJ1-2, the V gene TRBV6-5; tentatively, D is TRBD1 (6 bases). Deletions cut 5 bases from V and 4 bases from J, with 14 bases between. This CDR3 is built from 14 residues. Germline V CDR1 and CDR2: MNHEY, SVGAGI. CDR3 amino acids: CASSTRQVGYGYTF. As DNA, the CDR3 is TGTGCCAGCAGTACCCGACAGGTTGGCTATGGCTACACCTTC.

The genes are TRBV3-1 (or the pseudogene TRBV3-2) and TRBJ2-3; D remains unclear. CDR1 and CDR2 (germline): LGHDT, YNNKEL (reference sequence). Between the trimmed V and J ends, which lost 0 bases and 8 bases, there was a span of 9 bases. The CDR3 spans 13 residues. The CDR3 here is CASSQDRLSTQYF. The CDR3 DNA sequence: TGTGCCAGCAGCCAAGACAGGCTATCTACGCAGTATTTT.

The rearrangement links TRBV27 to TRBJ1-6, with D tentatively TRBD1 (5 bases). V was cut by 1 base and J by 2 bases, with 21 bases left in between. The CDR3 extends over 20 amino acids. CDR1 is MNHEY and CDR2 is SMNVEV in the germline V gene (reference sequence). The CDR3 nucleotides read TGTGCCAGCAGTTTATGGGGGACTGCTAAGACTAACCCCTATAATTCACCCCTCCACTTT. Amino acids: CASSLWGTAKTNPYNSPLHF.

The chain employs TRBV14 and TRBJ2-7; tentatively, D is TRBD1 (6 bases). In germline, CDR1 is SGHDN, CDR2 FVKESK. This CDR3 is 15 amino acids long. The V gene lost 3 bases and the J gene lost 2 bases, with 14 bases spanning the gap. In DNA form, the CDR3 reads TGTGCCAGCAGCCACCCCGGCAGGGGTGCCTACGAGCAGTACTTC. This encodes CASSHPGRGAYEQYF.

The CDR3 bases are TGTGCCAGCAGCTTGGGAGAGGGTTCCTACAATGAGCAGTTCTTC. Translated: CASSLGEGSYNEQFF. The chain combines TRBV5-8 with TRBJ2-1; D is possibly TRBD2 (5 bases). Trimming removed 0 bases from V and 1 base from J, with 8 bases in between. Germline assignment: CDR1 SGHTS and CDR2 YDEGEE. This CDR3 contains 15 residues.

The V gene is TRBV6-5, the J gene TRBJ2-5; 7 bases are a match to TRBD2. J gave up 2 bases and V 0 bases, and 6 bases lay outside the gene matches. CDR1 and CDR2 (germline): MNHEY, SVGAGI. The CDR3 extends over 16 amino acids. For the CDR3, the DNA is TGTGCCAGCAGTTACTCGAGGCGCGGGAGTCAAGAGACCCAGTACTTC. Translation gives CASSYSRRGSQETQYF.

This clone occurred a few times. This chain connects TRBV7-3 to TRBJ2-1, with 14 positions matching TRBD2. CDR1 is SGHTA and CDR2 is FQGTGA in the germline V gene. The CDR3 is made up of 16 amino acids. With 0 bases clipped from V and 7 bases from J, the junction kept 2 bases outside the gene matches. CDR3 sequence reads: CASSLTGLAGDNEQFF. The CDR3 bases are TGTGCCAGCAGCTTAACGGGACTAGCGGGAGATAATGAGCAGTTCTTC.

This clone was observed a single time. The chain is built from TRBV19 and TRBJ2-3; D might be TRBD2 (7 bases). Germline loops: CDR1 LNHDA, CDR2 SQIVND (reference sequence). V lost 7 bases and J lost 9, with 14 bases in between. This CDR3 comprises 12 residues. CDR3 nucleotides: TGTGCCAGTAACCTAAGGGGGGGAACGCAGTATTTT. Encoded protein: CASNLRGGTQYF.